This T cell receptor beta chain was identified during a study of Ad26.COV2.S vaccination and SARS-CoV-2 variants. Germline values: CDR1 SGHTA, CDR2 FQGNSA. CDR3 size: 13 residues. V shed 3 bases and J shed 10 bases, with 13 bases lying between them. Profiling relied on immunoSEQ multiplex PCR, and the TCRdb table lists in-frame clones only, not all of them. The repertoire has 320,000 or so clones, 90% of them found once; the top ten carry approximately 5.8%. Treatment meaning: 19 received Ad26.COV2.S at low or high dose, single or two shots; about five received placebo; per-sample allocation not given. Collection of the samples took place on day 63 after the first injection of vaccine or placebo.

Sequencing used peripheral blood, obtained in a trial of Ad26.COV2.S vaccine versus placebo. The V call is TRBV7-2, the J call TRBJ2-1; a weak D match, TRBD1 (6 bases). This TCR was sampled from a person between 18 and 60 years old who received the Ad26.COV2.S COVID-19 vaccine or a placebo. CDR3 sequence (DNA): TGTGCCAGCAGCTTCAACAGGGTCCGGGAGCAGTTCTTC. It codes for CASSFNRVREQFF.